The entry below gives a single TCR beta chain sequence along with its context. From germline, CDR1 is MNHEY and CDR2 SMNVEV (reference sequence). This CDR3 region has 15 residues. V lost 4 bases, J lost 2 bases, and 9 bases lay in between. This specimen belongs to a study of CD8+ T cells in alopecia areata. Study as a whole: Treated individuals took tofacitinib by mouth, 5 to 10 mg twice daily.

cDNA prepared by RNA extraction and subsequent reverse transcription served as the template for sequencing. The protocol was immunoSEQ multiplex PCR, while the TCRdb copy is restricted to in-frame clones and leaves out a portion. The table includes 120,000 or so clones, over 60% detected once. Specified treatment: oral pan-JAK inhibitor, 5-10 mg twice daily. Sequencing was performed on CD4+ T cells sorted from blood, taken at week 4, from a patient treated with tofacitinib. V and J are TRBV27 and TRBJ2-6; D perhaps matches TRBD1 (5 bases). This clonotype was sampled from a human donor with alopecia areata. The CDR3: CASSSPRAGANVLTF. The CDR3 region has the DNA TGTGCCAGCAGTTCCCCCAGGGCTGGGGCCAACGTCCTGACTTTC.